The clone carrying this TCR beta chain was detected once. The antigen remains unidentified. The record originates from a study of shared clonotypes between healthy human individuals. Study-level background: Three men and a couple of women, aged 18 to 49, were donors.

Some clones are missing from TCRdb's copy, which holds only in-frame ones; the method was immunoSEQ multiplex PCR. The sample shows nearly 500,000 clones, over 65% of them seen only once. V was clipped by 2 bases and J by 5 bases; unmatched bases: 10. Germline CDR1 SGHAT, CDR2 FQNNGV. This CDR3 is built from 16 residues. Those who donated, Caucasian adults without exception, all lived in Nashville, Tennessee. Study-wide results and caveats: It was expected that sequencing depth would affect clonotype sharing among donors. Having only a few donors restricted how much genetic and exposure-history diversity was captured.

Sequencing used PBMCs. This chain links TRBV11-2 with TRBJ2-7; 9 bases are shared with TRBD2. The sequence came from a woman aged 40-49 years in good health. Some clones in this sample may be carry-over from other donors' samples. The CDR3 bases are TGTGCCAGCAGCTTAAGGGGTAGCGGGAGTACCAACGAGCAGTACTTC. Amino acid sequence: CASSLRGSGSTNEQYF.